A single sample gave rise to the 21 T cell receptor beta chains below, sequenced in a study of PD-1 blockade in mismatch repair-deficient tumors. The protocol was immunoSEQ multiplex PCR, while the TCRdb copy is restricted to in-frame clones and leaves out a portion. Seen here are roughly 53,000 clones, roughly 75% observed once, and the top ten hold 2.5% to 4%. The sample consisted of peripheral blood, taken 4 weeks after starting pembrolizumab. The receptors originated from an adult with mismatch repair-deficient cancer.

This rearrangement joins TRBV19 to TRBJ2-7; TRBD2 matches at 8 bases. V dropped 10 bases and J dropped 3; count of bases not matched to a gene: 11. Germline CDR1 and CDR2: LNHDA and SQIVND (reference sequence). The CDR3 runs to 14 residues. CDR3 DNA: TGTGCCACCTCGGGGGGGCTAGGGGGCTACGAGCAGTACTTC. Amino acid sequence: CATSGGLGGYEQYF.

The chain is built from TRBV6-5 and TRBJ2-5; D tentatively reads TRBD1 or TRBD2 (5 bases each). Trimming pared 5 bases from V and 2 bases from J, leaving 15 bases between. Germline V gene data show CDR1 as MNHEY and CDR2 as SVGAGI. CDR3 length: 15 residues. The CDR3 spells CASSRLGTEQETQYF. The CDR3 DNA sequence: TGTGCCAGCAGTCGCCTAGGGACCGAGCAAGAGACCCAGTACTTC.

The V and J genes are TRBV5-4 and TRBJ2-5; D is undetermined. The V gene's germline CDR1 is SGHNT and CDR2 YYREEE (reference sequence). The CDR3 is 12 amino acids. V was cut by 4 bases and J by 4 bases, with 8 bases left in between. As DNA, the CDR3 is TGTGCCAGCAGCCGCGTGGGAGAGACCCAGTACTTC. Translating it yields CASSRVGETQYF.

This rearrangement joins TRBV7-9 to TRBJ1-1, with 7 bases aligning to TRBD1. Germline V lookup: CDR1 SEHNR, CDR2 FQNEAQ (reference sequence). V lost 2 bases, J lost 4 bases, and 4 bases stayed unmatched. CDR3 length: 14 amino acids. The CDR3 is CASSLQGVFTEAFF. The CDR3 region has the DNA TGTGCCAGCAGCTTACAGGGGGTATTCACTGAAGCTTTCTTT.

This rearrangement joins TRBV27 to TRBJ2-7, with 16 positions matching TRBD2. The CDR3 is made up of 17 amino acids. Germline lookup yields CDR1 MNHEY and CDR2 SMNVEV (reference sequence). The V and J ends lost 5 bases and 3 bases, in that order; junction bases with no gene match: 7. The CDR3 here is CASSPTGLAGGHYEQYF. CDR3 sequence (DNA): TGTGCCAGCAGTCCTACGGGACTAGCGGGAGGGCACTACGAGCAGTACTTC.

J is TRBJ1-1 and V is TRBV6-6; perhaps TRBD1 as D (6 bases). This CDR3 is 14 amino acids long. Trimming stripped 0 bases from V and 5 bases from J, with 10 bases between. CDR1 MNHNY and CDR2 SVGAGI come from the germline V gene (reference sequence). The CDR3 sequence: CASSYSTGITEAFF. CDR3 nucleotides: TGTGCCAGCAGTTACTCGACAGGAATTACTGAAGCTTTCTTT.

V is TRBV27 and J is TRBJ2-2; D may be TRBD2 (6 bases). The germline V gene has CDR1 MNHEY and CDR2 SMNVEV (reference sequence). Trimming cost V 8 bases and J 1 base, with 8 bases left between them. CDR3 length equals 13 residues. CDR3 in DNA: TGTGCCAGCCGGGAGAGGAACACCGGGGAGCTGTTTTTT. This sequence encodes CASRERNTGELFF.

This CDR3 reads CASRRQGSSYEQYF. CDR3 DNA: TGCGCCAGCAGACGACAGGGAAGCTCCTACGAGCAGTACTTC. The chain carries TRBV5-1 and TRBJ2-7; 7 bases agree with TRBD1. This CDR3 has 14 amino acids. V shed 5 bases, J shed 0 bases, and the junction held 5 bases outside the gene matches. Germline V CDR1 and CDR2: SGHRS, YFSETQ.

The J gene is TRBJ2-1, the V gene TRBV14; unclear D gene. Germline loops: CDR1 SGHDN, CDR2 FVKESK. Trimming shortened V by 0 bases and J by 2 bases, and 8 bases separated the two germline ends. The CDR3 has 15 amino acids. Written as DNA, the CDR3 is TGTGCCAGCAGCCAAGAGGAGTGGGCCTACAATGAGCAGTTCTTC. This codes for CASSQEEWAYNEQFF. Complete variable domain (other parts from reference TRBV14 and TRBJ2-1): EAGVTQFPSHSVIEKGQTVTLRCDPISGHDNLYWYRRVMGKEIKFLLHFVKESKQDESGMPNNRFLAERTGGTYSTLKVQPAELEDSGVYFCASSQEEWAYNEQFFGPGTRLTVL.

The chain uses TRBV30 and TRBJ1-2; possibly TRBD1 for D (6 bases). The CDR3 sequence is 13 residues long. The V gene lost 3 bases and the J gene lost 7 bases, with 15 bases spanning the gap. Germline loops: CDR1 GTSNPN, CDR2 SVGIG (reference sequence). The CDR3 DNA reads as TGTGCCTGGAGAAGTGCAGGGGAAGCTGGCTACACCTTC. This sequence encodes CAWRSAGEAGYTF.

The rearrangement uses TRBV7-6 and TRBJ1-1, with 7 positions matching TRBD1. There are 14 residues in the CDR3. Looked up from germline, CDR1 is SGHVS and CDR2 is FNYEAQ. V lost 2 bases, J lost 7 bases, and 7 bases stayed unmatched. The CDR3 region is CASSLSQQGLEAFF. Written as DNA, the CDR3 is TGTGCCAGCAGCTTATCCCAACAGGGGCTTGAAGCTTTCTTT.

The rearrangement uses TRBV5-1 and TRBJ1-1, with D unclear. Germline values: CDR1 SGHRS, CDR2 YFSETQ. The ends were cut back, 5 bases at V and 1 base at J, with 12 bases in the middle. The CDR3 contains 14 residues. The CDR3 coding sequence is TGCGCCAGCAGGGGAGGCACCCAGAACACTGAAGCTTTCTTT. This codes for CASRGGTQNTEAFF.

This clone was counted between two and nine times. The chain uses TRBV6-5 and TRBJ1-2, with TRBD1 matching 7 bases. Germline V lookup: CDR1 MNHEY, CDR2 SVGAGI. This CDR3 is 14 amino acids long. V trimming: 5 bases; J trimming: 5 bases; junction bases outside the gene matches: 8. The CDR3 protein is CASSNEQGWYGYTF. DNA of the CDR3: TGTGCCAGCAGTAATGAACAGGGGTGGTATGGCTACACCTTC.

This rearrangement joins TRBV6-1 to TRBJ1-5; D remains unclear. Per germline, CDR1 MNHNS and CDR2 SASEGT. The CDR3 is 13 amino acids. V gave up 8 bases and J gave up 5 bases, with 13 bases separating them. The CDR3 region is CASARNFDQPQHF. The CDR3 DNA sequence: TGTGCCAGCGCCCGAAACTTTGATCAGCCCCAGCATTTT.

J is TRBJ2-1 and V is TRBV5-1; TRBD2 aligns across 13 bases. The CDR3 totals 14 residues. Germline assignment: CDR1 SGHRS and CDR2 YFSETQ. Unmatched junction bases numbered 1, after V lost 4 bases and J lost 6 bases. CDR3 amino acids: CASSTSGRANEQFF. The DNA for the CDR3 is TGCGCCAGCAGCACTAGCGGGAGGGCCAATGAGCAGTTCTTC.

This chain joins TRBV13 and TRBJ2-1; a weak D match, TRBD2 (5 bases). V shed 4 bases and J shed 0 bases, with 19 bases lying between them. This CDR3 contains 18 residues. Germline V gene data show CDR1 as PRHDT and CDR2 as FYEKMQ (reference sequence). As DNA, the CDR3 is TGTGCCAGCAGCTCTACGTCTATGAGGGTGAGCTCCTACAATGAGCAGTTCTTC. Translating gives CASSSTSMRVSSYNEQFF.

The chain is built from TRBV28 and TRBJ2-5; TRBD2 might be the D (5 bases). Trimming removed 5 bases from V and 7 bases from J, with 17 bases in between. This CDR3 comprises 14 residues. CDR1 is MDHEN and CDR2 is SYDVKM in the germline V gene. In DNA form, the CDR3 reads TGTGCCAGCAGTCGTGGTGTGTCGGGAAGGACCCAGTACTTC. Protein sequence: CASSRGVSGRTQYF.

This clone was recorded a few times. The chain recombines TRBV28 with TRBJ2-1, with D perhaps matching TRBD2 (6 bases). V lost 6 bases and J lost 9, with 12 bases in between. The CDR3 consists of 12 residues. Germline V gene data show CDR1 as MDHEN and CDR2 as SYDVKM. The CDR3 here is CASRLAGFEQFF. CDR3 in DNA: TGTGCCAGCAGGTTGGCGGGGTTTGAGCAGTTCTTC.

This chain connects TRBV6-4 to TRBJ2-1; 7 bases are a match to TRBD2. V dropped 8 bases and J dropped 4; count of bases not matched to a gene: 8. The CDR3 has 14 residues. Germline assignment: CDR1 MRHNA and CDR2 SNTAGT. The CDR3 bases are TGTGCCAGCGCCCGACTAGCCGGGTACAATGAGCAGTTCTTC. It codes for CASARLAGYNEQFF.

The chain recombines TRBV4-3 with TRBJ2-7, with 9 positions matching TRBD1. Per germline, CDR1 LGHNA and CDR2 YSLEER. Unmatched junction bases numbered 9, after V lost 0 bases and J lost 6 bases. The CDR3 totals 16 residues. CDR3 residues: CASSQDEGQGFGEQYF. The CDR3 nucleotides are TGCGCCAGCAGCCAAGATGAGGGACAGGGATTTGGCGAGCAGTACTTC.

The V call is TRBV11-2, the J call TRBJ2-1, with TRBD2 as a possible D gene (6 bases). There are 14 residues in the CDR3. CDR1 and CDR2 from the germline V gene are SGHAT and FQNNGV. Trimming removed 3 bases from V and 3 bases from J, with 9 bases in between. The DNA of the CDR3 is TGTGCCAGCAGCTTCCTGGAGGGCTACAATGAGCAGTTCTTC. Amino acid sequence: CASSFLEGYNEQFF.